This entry lists 9 T cell receptor beta chains sequenced from one sample in a study of T cell repertoires in cytomegalovirus infection. Using its own MiXCR run on the reads, TCRdb lists one record per CDR3 protein. The sample lists 490,000 or so distinct CDR3 sequences; 11% were seen once. Sample: PBMCs. The source of these receptors is a human donor in good health (CMV status not recorded). Some clones in this sample may be carry-over from other donors' samples.

This clonotype was recorded a few times. This chain connects TRBV9 to TRBJ2-3, with D tentatively TRBD2 (5 bases). Trimming took 0 bases from V and 5 from J, leaving 13 bases between them. This CDR3 region has 15 residues. Germline loops: CDR1 SGDLS, CDR2 YYNGEE. DNA of the CDR3: TGTGCCAGCAGCGTAGGACCCCACGGGGAAGATACGCAGTATTTT. This translates into CASSVGPHGEDTQYF.

This clonotype was recorded at least ten times. The gene calls are TRBV7-2 and TRBJ2-4; 8 bases line up with TRBD2. The CDR3 runs to 17 residues. Germline-derived CDR1 and CDR2 are SGHTA and FQGNSA. The trim removed 1 base at V and 0 bases at J, leaving 5 bases unmatched. This chain's CDR3 is CASSLEGGGLAKNIQYF. The CDR3 DNA follows: TGTGCCAGCAGCTTAGAGGGCGGGGGGTTAGCCAAAAACATTCAGTACTTC.

This clonotype has ten or more counts. The genes are TRBV19 and TRBJ2-4; TRBD2 matches 8 bases. V was clipped by 9 bases and J by 5 bases; unmatched bases: 3. Germline CDR1 LNHDA, CDR2 SQIVND (reference sequence). The CDR3 covers 12 residues. CDR3 residues: CASGTSQNIQYF. The CDR3 region has the DNA TGTGCCAGCGGGACTAGTCAAAACATTCAGTACTTC.

This clonotype was found a few times. The chain carries TRBV4-2 and TRBJ1-2; the D gene is possibly TRBD1 (5 bases). V dropped 0 bases and J dropped 8 bases, with 13 bases sitting between them. The CDR3 is made up of 14 amino acids. Germline CDR1 LGHNA, CDR2 YNFKEQ. CDR3 in DNA: TGTGCCAGCAGCCAAGACACAGGCTCTCTCGGCTACACCTTC. This sequence encodes CASSQDTGSLGYTF.

In this sample, this clonotype turned up many times. The J gene is TRBJ1-2, the V gene TRBV29-1; D possibly corresponds to TRBD1 (5 bases). Germline V lookup: CDR1 SQVTM, CDR2 ANQGSEA. Between the trimmed V and J ends, which lost 1 base and 5 bases, there was a span of 11 bases. CDR3 size: 13 residues. The CDR3 protein is CSVEVGGGYGYTF. CDR3 coding DNA: TGCAGCGTTGAAGTCGGGGGAGGGTATGGCTACACCTTC.

This clonotype was detected a few times. The chain recombines TRBV5-8 with TRBJ2-1; D uncertain. Germline CDR1 is SGHTS and CDR2 is YDEGEE. The CDR3 loop spans 14 amino acids. The germline V and J ends were trimmed by 4 bases and 3 bases, with 11 bases remaining between them. The CDR3 coding sequence is TGTGCCAGCAGCCCTGGGAACTTCTACAATGAGCAGTTCTTC. It specifies CASSPGNFYNEQFF.

The chain links TRBV29-1 to TRBJ1-1; D uncertain. The V end lost 3 bases, the J end lost 1 base, and 12 bases lay between the germline ends. Germline assignment: CDR1 SQVTM and CDR2 ANQGSEA. This CDR3 has 14 amino acids. The CDR3 nucleotides are TGCAGCGTTGAGAGACAAACGGCGAACACTGAAGCTTTCTTT. Residues: CSVERQTANTEAFF. Complete variable domain (other parts from reference TRBV29-1 and TRBJ1-1): SAVISQKPSRDICQRGTSLTIQCQVDSQVTMMFWYRQQPGQSLTLIATANQGSEATYESGFVIDKFPISRPNLTFSTLTVSNMSPEDSSIYLCSVERQTANTEAFFGQGTRLTVV.

Note on this clonotype: The junction differs from germline at one of its ends, possibly a read error. The chain couples TRBV2 to TRBJ1-4, with a weak D call TRBD1 (5 bases). Germline V gene sequence: CDR1 SNHLY, CDR2 FYNNEI. The CDR3 spans 17 residues. The CDR3 protein is CASTEVRGFRTNEKLFF. The CDR3 DNA reads TGTGCCAGCACTGAAGTTAGGGGATTTAGAACTAATGAAAAACTGTTTTTT.

This clonotype was recorded at least ten times. This chain connects TRBV5-1 to TRBJ1-5; D is perhaps TRBD1 (6 bases). Germline V lookup: CDR1 SGHRS, CDR2 YFSETQ. The CDR3 contains 14 residues. V was pared by 4 bases and J by 7 bases, with 15 bases between. CDR3 residues: CASSPDGGRQPQHF. CDR3 bases: TGCGCCAGCAGCCCTGACGGGGGCAGGCAGCCCCAGCATTTT.